The sequence of this TCR beta chain was determined in a study of CD8 T cells in ankylosing spondylitis. The study, taken as a whole, reports: Earlier literature documents some of the motif variants in reactive arthritis synovial fluid and blood.

Each TCR beta library was made by quantitative 5'-RACE that incorporated molecular barcodes. TCRdb ran MiXCR on the 5' RACE reads and lists one entry per CDR3 protein. The sample yields hundreds of thousands of distinct CDR3 sequences, roughly 20% seen once. Worth noting for this clonotype: Its target is not known.

Germline V CDR1 and CDR2: SNHLY, FYNNEI. Trimming shortened V by 8 bases and J by 3 bases, and 20 bases separated the two germline ends. The CDR3 is 15 amino acids. This receptor was taken from a female donor with ankylosing spondylitis or in good health (not recorded which). The chain joins TRBV2 to TRBJ2-7; D possibly corresponds to TRBD2 (6 bases). Material: blood, either unsorted or a sorted T cell fraction (not recorded which). The CDR3 coding sequence is TGTGCCAGCTCTAGGTCTGGCGGGATTCTCTACGAGCAGTACTTC. Its protein is CASSRSGGILYEQYF.